This entry is about one T cell receptor (beta chain). The CDR3 loop spans 15 amino acids. With V trimmed by 3 bases and J by 0 bases, 2 bases remained unmatched. CDR1 SGHRS and CDR2 YFSETQ come from the germline V gene. This sample was included in a study of T-cell reconstitution after alpha-beta-depleted transplantation in children. Unique molecular identifiers were incorporated into the prepared TCRbeta library. MiXCR, run by TCRdb on the PCR reads, gives a single entry per CDR3 protein. Found here are roughly 610,000 distinct CDR3 sequences, roughly a tenth of them singletons; the top ten hold about 4.2%.

The source was PBMCs from the stem cell graft donor, collected from the stem cell graft. The source of this sequence is a human donor who donated a stem cell graft to a child with acute myeloid leukemia. The chain joins TRBV5-1 to TRBJ2-2; TRBD1 aligns across 7 bases. The CDR3 here is CASSWGQPNTGELFF. The DNA for the CDR3 is TGCGCCAGCAGCTGGGGACAGCCGAACACCGGGGAGCTGTTTTTT.